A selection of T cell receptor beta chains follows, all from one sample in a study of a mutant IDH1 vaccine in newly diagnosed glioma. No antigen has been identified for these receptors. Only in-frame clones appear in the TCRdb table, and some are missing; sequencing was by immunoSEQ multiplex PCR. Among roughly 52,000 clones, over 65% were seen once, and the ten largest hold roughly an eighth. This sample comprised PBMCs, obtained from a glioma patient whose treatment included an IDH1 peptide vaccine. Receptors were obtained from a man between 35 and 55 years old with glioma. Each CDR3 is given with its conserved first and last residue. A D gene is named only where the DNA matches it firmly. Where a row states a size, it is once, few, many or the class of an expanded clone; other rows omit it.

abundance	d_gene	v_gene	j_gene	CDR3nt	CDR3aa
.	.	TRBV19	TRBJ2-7	TGTGCCAGTAGTATAGACTTTTCCTACGAGCAGTACTTC	CASSIDFSYEQYF
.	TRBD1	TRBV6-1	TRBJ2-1	TGTGCCAGCAAAGGGACAGGGAGTGTTTATGAGCAGTTCTTC	CASKGTGSVYEQFF
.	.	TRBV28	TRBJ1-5	TGTGCCAGCAGCCCTACAAGAGATAGCAATCAGCCCCAGCATTTT	CASSPTRDSNQPQHF
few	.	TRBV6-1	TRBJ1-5	TGTGCCAGCAGTGACAGGGTTGGTCAGCCCCAGCATTTT	CASSDRVGQPQHF
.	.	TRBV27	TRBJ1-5	TGTGCCAGCCGTCTGCAGGGCGTGGATCAGCCCCAGCATTTT	CASRLQGVDQPQHF
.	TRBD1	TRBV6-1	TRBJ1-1	TGTGCCAGCAGTGAAACAGGGACAGGGGGACTATATGAAGCTTTCTTT	CASSETGTGGLYEAFF
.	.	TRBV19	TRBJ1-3	TGTGCCAGTAATCCCCAGGGCAGCTCTGGAAACACCATATATTTT	CASNPQGSSGNTIYF
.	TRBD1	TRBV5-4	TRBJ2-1	TGTGCCAGCAGCCCGACAGGGCTCTCCTACAATGAGCAGTTCTTC	CASSPTGLSYNEQFF
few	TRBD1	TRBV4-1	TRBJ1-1	TGCGCCAGCAGCCGGACTTGGGACAGAAATTCAAGGGCTTTCTTT	CASSRTWDRNSRAFF
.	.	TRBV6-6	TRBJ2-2	TGTGCCAGCAGCCGTGGCACGGGCGGGGAGCTGTTTTTT	CASSRGTGGELFF
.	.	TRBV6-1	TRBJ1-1	TGTGCCAGCAGTGCTCCTCGTTCGGGACCGGTAACTGAAGCTTTCTTT	CASSAPRSGPVTEAFF
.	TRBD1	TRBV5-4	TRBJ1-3	TGTGCCAGCAGCCTCGGACAGGGTTCGGGGGGAAACACCATATATTTT	CASSLGQGSGGNTIYF
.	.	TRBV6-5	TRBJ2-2	TGTGCCAGCAGTTCCCTTAGTCCCGGGGAGCTGTTTTTT	CASSSLSPGELFF
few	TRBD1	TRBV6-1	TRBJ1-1	TGTGCCAGCAGTGCCGAGTACAGGGGGCCCACTGAAGCTTTCTTT	CASSAEYRGPTEAFF
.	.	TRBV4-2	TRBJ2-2	TGTGCCAGCAGCCAAGATCTGGACACCGGGGAGCTGTTTTTT	CASSQDLDTGELFF
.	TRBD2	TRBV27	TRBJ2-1	TGTGCCAGCAGAGGACTAGGTAGGCGGGGTGAGCAGTTCTTC	CASRGLGRRGEQFF
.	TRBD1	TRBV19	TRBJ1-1	TGTGCCACCACTGTCGGGACAGGGGGGTCGAAAGCTTTCTTT	CATTVGTGGSKAFF
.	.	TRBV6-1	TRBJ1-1	TGTGCCAGCAGCGCTTGGCCTGGGGCTGAAGCTTTCTTT	CASSAWPGAEAFF
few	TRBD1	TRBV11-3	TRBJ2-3	TGTGCCAGCAGCTTGGGTCAGGGGGCAGCAAATACGCAGTATTTT	CASSLGQGAANTQYF
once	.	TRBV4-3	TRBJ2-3	TGCGCCAGCAGCCAAGCGGAACTAGTAGGAACGCAGTATTTT	CASSQAELVGTQYF
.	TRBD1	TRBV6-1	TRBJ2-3	TGTGCCAGCAGTGAAGCGATAGAGGGGACAGGGTACACAGATACGCAGTATTTT	CASSEAIEGTGYTDTQYF
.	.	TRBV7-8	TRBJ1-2	TGTGCCAGCAGCCGGGGGGGCTATGGCTACACCTTC	CASSRGGYGYTF
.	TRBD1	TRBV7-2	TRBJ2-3	TGTGCCAGCAGCCAAGAGACCCGGGACAGGCCTTTCACAGATACGCAGTATTTT	CASSQETRDRPFTDTQYF
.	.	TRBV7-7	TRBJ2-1	TGTGCCAGCAGCCGTCCCGGGACCAATGAGCGGTTCTTC	CASSRPGTNERFF
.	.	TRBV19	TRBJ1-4	TGTGCCAGTAGTCCGTCAGTGGCCCTAACTAATGAAAAACTGTTTTTT	CASSPSVALTNEKLFF
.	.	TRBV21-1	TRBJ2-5	TGTGCCAGCAGCTCTCGGGATAAAGAGACCCAGTACTTC	CASSSRDKETQYF
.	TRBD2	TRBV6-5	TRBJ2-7	TGTGCCAGCAGCATAGGACTAGCGGGATCCTACGAGCAGTACTTC	CASSIGLAGSYEQYF
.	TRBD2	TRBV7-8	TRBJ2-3	TGTGCCAGCAGCCTGACTAGCGGGAGTTACGATACGCAGTATTTT	CASSLTSGSYDTQYF
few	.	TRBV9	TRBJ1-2	TGTGCCAGCAGCGTAGAAATGGGGAGTTCCTATGGCTACACCTTC	CASSVEMGSSYGYTF
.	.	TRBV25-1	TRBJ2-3	TGTGCCAGCAGTGCCACGGGGATAAGGACAGATACGCAGTATTTT	CASSATGIRTDTQYF
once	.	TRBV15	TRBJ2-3	TGTGCCACCAGCAGAGCCGGGGGGCCCGTGGATACGCAGTATTTT	CATSRAGGPVDTQYF
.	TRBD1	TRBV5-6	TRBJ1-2	TGTGCCAGCAGACGACAGGGCCTCTATGGCTACACCTTC	CASRRQGLYGYTF
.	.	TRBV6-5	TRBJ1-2	TGTGCCAGCAGTGGGCAGGGAGGTGGCTACACCTTC	CASSGQGGGYTF
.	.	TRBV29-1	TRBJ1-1	TGCAGCGTTGTGTACAGGCGGGACACTGAAGCTTTCTTT	CSVVYRRDTEAFF
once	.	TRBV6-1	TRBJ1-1	TGTGCCAGCAGTGAAGCCCGAAGGGTCGGGGAAGCTTTCTTT	CASSEARRVGEAFF
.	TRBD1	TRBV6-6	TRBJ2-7	TGTGCCAGCAGAAGATTCGGACAGGAAGCCTCCTACGAGCAGTACTTC	CASRRFGQEASYEQYF
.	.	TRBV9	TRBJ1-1	TGTGCCAGCAGCCCACGGGACGGAGACACTGAAGCTTTCTTT	CASSPRDGDTEAFF
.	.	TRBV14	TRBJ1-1	TGTGCCAGCAGCCTCAGAGGGGCCACTGAAGCTTTCTTT	CASSLRGATEAFF
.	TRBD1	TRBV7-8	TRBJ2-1	TGTGCCAGCAGCTTAGCCGGACAGGGGAATGAGCAGTTCTTC	CASSLAGQGNEQFF
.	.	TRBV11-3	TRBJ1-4	TGTGCCAGCAGCTTGTCGCCGTCTAATGAAAAACTGTTTTTT	CASSLSPSNEKLFF
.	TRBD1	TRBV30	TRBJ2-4	TGTGCCTGGGTCCCCCGGGACAGTGGTGTGGACATTCAGTACTTC	CAWVPRDSGVDIQYF
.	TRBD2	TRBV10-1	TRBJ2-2	TGCGCCAGCAGTGAGAGGGATAGCGGGAGTGGCACCGGGGAGCTGTTTTTT	CASSERDSGSGTGELFF
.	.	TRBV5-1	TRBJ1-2	TGCGCCAGCAGCTTGGAAGGGGGGCCCGTCTATGGCTACACCTTC	CASSLEGGPVYGYTF
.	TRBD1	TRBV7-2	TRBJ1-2	TGTGCCAGCAGCGTAGGACAGGGGCGATATGGCTACACCTTC	CASSVGQGRYGYTF
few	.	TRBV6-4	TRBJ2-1	TGTGCCAGCAGTGACGGGAACAGGGTCAATGAGCAGTTCTTC	CASSDGNRVNEQFF
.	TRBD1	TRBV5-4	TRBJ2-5	TGTGCCAGCAGCCCCCGACAGGGGGCTTGGGGAGAGACCCAGTACTTC	CASSPRQGAWGETQYF
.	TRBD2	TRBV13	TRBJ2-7	TGTGCCAGCAGCCCTCGGCTAGCGGGAGGGCCGATTCGCGAGCAGTACTTC	CASSPRLAGGPIREQYF